This T cell receptor beta chain comes out of a study of blood T cell repertoires in COVID-19. Study information: The samples span acute and convalescent COVID-19 from the United States, Italy and Spain.

Trimming removed 4 bases from V and 0 bases from J, with 25 bases in between. There are 20 residues in the CDR3. CDR1 and CDR2 (germline): LGHDT, YNNKEL (reference sequence). Original processing notes: The assay estimated nucleated cells by amplifying reference gene primers. TCRdb's copy holds only in-frame clones and misses some; the assay was immunoSEQ multiplex PCR. The D gene and trimming were derived from the DNA, and the V and J assignments and clone size from that table. The sample consists of some 260,000 clones, around nine tenths of them appearing once. V is TRBV3-1 (or the pseudogene TRBV3-2) and J is TRBJ1-3; tentatively, D is TRBD1 (6 bases). The sample consisted of peripheral blood. This sequence originates from a man aged 18-30 years with active or convalescent COVID-19. In DNA, the CDR3 is TGTGCCAGCAGCCCACCACAGGGTAACAACCATTTTAACTCTGGAAACACCATATATTTT. It specifies CASSPPQGNNHFNSGNTIYF.